These 30 T cell receptor beta chains originate from one sample sequenced in a study of blood T cell repertoires in COVID-19. The repertoire was sequenced with immunoSEQ multiplex PCR; TCRdb's copy has only in-frame clones and lacks some. This table holds over 150,000 clones, 70% to 90% found once. The sequencing input was peripheral blood. These receptors all come from a man in his fifties or sixties with active or convalescent COVID-19.

This clone occurred a few times. V usage is TRBV24-1 and J usage is TRBJ2-2, with 11 bases identical to TRBD1. The ends lost 4 bases at V and 7 bases at J; junction bases unmatched: 7. This CDR3 has 16 residues. The germline V gene has CDR1 KGHDR and CDR2 SFDVKD. CDR3 protein: CATSDVGTGGSGELFF. The CDR3 coding sequence is TGTGCCACCAGTGACGTCGGGACAGGGGGGAGCGGGGAGCTGTTTTTT.

This chain uses TRBV6-6 with TRBJ2-7, with TRBD1 identical over 7 bases. Looked up from germline, CDR1 is MNHNY and CDR2 is SVGAGI (reference sequence). CDR3 length: 13 residues. The ends lost 6 bases at V and 7 bases at J; junction bases unmatched: 9. The CDR3 coding sequence is TGTGCCAGCAGCCGAGACAGGGCGTATGAGCAGTACTTC. Its protein product is CASSRDRAYEQYF.

CDR3 DNA: TGTGCCAGCAGTTACTCGGGACAGGGGGCTGAGGGCTACACCTTC. Translated, it gives CASSYSGQGAEGYTF. The chain is built from TRBV6-5 and TRBJ1-2; 12 nucleotides align to TRBD1. Trimming cost V 0 bases and J 8 bases; bases outside gene matches: 4. Looked up from germline, CDR1 is MNHEY and CDR2 is SVGAGI. The CDR3 has 15 residues.

V usage is TRBV10-3 and J usage is TRBJ2-5; D might be TRBD1 (5 bases). This CDR3 is built from 15 residues. From germline, CDR1 is ENHRY and CDR2 SYGVKD. V lost 6 bases, J lost 5 bases, and 19 bases lay in between. CDR3 sequence reads: CAIRDNSLKQETQYF. CDR3 DNA sequence: TGTGCCATCAGGGACAACTCCCTTAAACAGGAGACCCAGTACTTC.

This clone is a singleton in its sample. In DNA, the CDR3 is TGTGCCAGCAGCTCGCGAGGGCAGCTATATGGCTACACCTTC. Residues: CASSSRGQLYGYTF. The chain has TRBV6-6 and TRBJ1-2; no firm D call. CDR1 and CDR2 (germline): MNHNY, SVGAGI (reference sequence). The CDR3 contains 14 residues. Trimming removed 6 bases at V and 5 bases at J, with 16 bases between.

The rearrangement joins TRBV4-3 to TRBJ2-7; D might be TRBD2 (7 bases). CDR1 and CDR2 from the germline V gene are LGHNA and YSLEER. V was clipped by 0 bases and J by 4 bases, with 16 bases between them. This CDR3 comprises 16 residues. The CDR3 sequence: CASSQDSAGAVYEQYF. In DNA form, the CDR3 reads TGCGCCAGCAGCCAAGATTCCGCGGGGGCCGTTTACGAGCAGTACTTC.

This rearrangement joins TRBV9 to TRBJ2-1; D is undetermined. The V end lost 0 bases, the J end lost 3 bases, and 10 bases lay between the germline ends. This CDR3 comprises 15 residues. From germline, CDR1 is SGDLS and CDR2 YYNGEE. For the CDR3, the DNA is TGTGCCAGCAGCGTAGACCGCCGACTCTACAATGAGCAGTTCTTC. Translating gives CASSVDRRLYNEQFF.

This chain connects TRBV6-4 to TRBJ2-3; tentative D call: TRBD2 (6 bases). Per the germline V gene, CDR1 is MRHNA and CDR2 is SNTAGT. Trimming took 5 bases from V and 6 from J, leaving 12 bases between them. This CDR3 spans 13 amino acids. The CDR3 nucleotides are TGTGCCAGCAGTATGCGGGGAATGGATACGCAGTATTTT. Translation: CASSMRGMDTQYF.

This chain joins TRBV25-1 and TRBJ1-2; TRBD1 is a possible D gene (6 bases). V was trimmed by 1 base and J by 8 bases, leaving 11 bases between them. This CDR3 contains 13 residues. Per the germline V gene, CDR1 is MGHDK and CDR2 is SYGVNS. CDR3 nucleotide sequence: TGTGCCAGCAGTGAATTTCAGGGGCGCGGCTACACCTTC. Translation gives CASSEFQGRGYTF.

J is TRBJ2-5 and V is TRBV9, with D possibly matching TRBD2 (5 bases). Trimming took off 4 bases at V and 1 base at J, with 8 bases between the two ends. Germline assignment: CDR1 SGDLS and CDR2 YYNGEE. This CDR3 contains 13 residues. CDR3 nucleotides: TGTGCCAGCAGCCTCCGGGGCCAAGAGACCCAGTACTTC. The encoded protein is CASSLRGQETQYF.

The chain combines TRBV24-1 with TRBJ2-1; 7 positions match TRBD2. V lost 6 bases to trimming and J lost 1 base; unmatched junction nucleotides: 5. The CDR3 extends over 15 amino acids. Germline V lookup: CDR1 KGHDR, CDR2 SFDVKD. The CDR3, as DNA: TGTGCCACCAGTTCCCCTAGCGGTTCCTACAATGAGCAGTTCTTC. Translating gives CATSSPSGSYNEQFF.

The chain joins TRBV6-5 to TRBJ1-2; 11 nucleotides line up with TRBD1. The V and J ends lost 6 bases and 7 bases, in that order; junction bases with no gene match: 7. The CDR3 runs to 14 residues. Germline CDR1 is MNHEY and CDR2 is SVGAGI. The CDR3 loop reads CASRPDRGRGGYTF. CDR3 nucleotides: TGTGCCAGCAGGCCGGACAGGGGGCGCGGTGGCTACACCTTC.

A single count supports this clone. This rearrangement joins TRBV3-1 (or the pseudogene TRBV3-2) to TRBJ1-1, with D maybe TRBD1 (6 bases). V gave up 8 bases and J gave up 4 bases, with 17 bases separating them. This CDR3 is built from 14 residues. CDR1 and CDR2 from the germline V gene are LGHDT and YNNKEL (reference sequence). The DNA for the CDR3 is TGTGCCAGCCGATCAGGGGCAAGGGGCACTGAAGCTTTCTTT. It encodes CASRSGARGTEAFF.

This clone was counted ten times or more. The chain combines TRBV9 with TRBJ2-3, with TRBD2 identical over 10 bases. The V gene end was trimmed by 3 bases and the J gene end by 0 bases; junction bases not matched to a gene: 7. The CDR3 length is 17 residues. Germline V CDR1 and CDR2: SGDLS, YYNGEE. The CDR3, as DNA: TGTGCCAGCAGCGCTTTCGGACTAGCGGCTAGCACAGATACGCAGTATTTT. Its translation is CASSAFGLAASTDTQYF.

This clone has only one observation. J is TRBJ1-1 and V is TRBV3-1 (or the pseudogene TRBV3-2), with D unresolved. V was pared by 0 bases and J by 3 bases, with 11 bases between. Per the germline V gene, CDR1 is LGHDT and CDR2 is YNNKEL (reference sequence). The CDR3 extends over 15 amino acids. The CDR3 spells CASSQDLGRDTEAFF. The DNA for the CDR3 is TGTGCCAGCAGCCAAGATTTGGGGAGGGACACTGAAGCTTTCTTT.

The CDR3 DNA follows: TGTGCCACCAGCAGAGGAGGGATTGAACGTTGGCGCCACTTT. Amino acid sequence: CATSRGGIERWRHF. V is TRBV15 and J is TRBJ1-6; D ambiguous. The V and J ends lost 1 base and 18 bases respectively, with 19 bases between them. This CDR3 is built from 14 residues. Looked up from germline, CDR1 is LNHNV and CDR2 is YYDKDF (reference sequence). Based on the CDR3 plus reference TRBV15 and TRBJ1-6, the full variable domain is DAMVIQNPRYQVTQFGKPVTLSCSQTLNHNVMYWYQQKSSQAPKLLFHYYDKDFNNEADTPDNFQSRRPNTSFCFLDIRSPGLGDTAMYLCATSRGGIERWRHFGNGTRLTVT.

The chain couples TRBV3-1 (or the pseudogene TRBV3-2) to TRBJ1-2, with D possibly TRBD1 on 6 matching bases. The CDR3 is made up of 14 amino acids. Deletions cut 4 bases from V and 7 bases from J, with 16 bases between. Germline V gene data show CDR1 as LGHDT and CDR2 as YNNKEL (reference sequence). Here the CDR3 reads CASSPRTGRSGYTF. The CDR3 bases are TGTGCCAGCAGCCCTAGAACAGGGAGATCTGGCTACACCTTC.

Turning to this clone: A much larger clone differs from this one at a single base, so this may be a read error. The chain uses TRBV11-3 and TRBJ1-1; tentatively, D is TRBD1 (5 bases). In germline, CDR1 is SGHNT, CDR2 YENEEA. The CDR3 has 13 amino acids. With 2 bases removed from V and 1 base from J, the gap between germline ends came to 5 bases. Here the CDR3 reads CASSLTGNTEAFF. For the CDR3, the DNA is TGTGCCAGCAGCTTAACAGGGAACACTGAAGCTTTCTTT.

V usage is TRBV11-3 and J usage is TRBJ2-1; D is perhaps TRBD2 (7 bases). The V end lost 1 base, the J end lost 7 bases, and 14 bases lay between the germline ends. Germline-derived CDR1 and CDR2 are SGHNT and YENEEA. The CDR3 runs to 15 residues. CDR3 region: CASSLVRGARNEQFF. DNA of the CDR3: TGTGCCAGCAGCTTAGTCCGGGGGGCTAGGAATGAGCAGTTCTTC.

The sample holds a few counts of this clone. The chain combines TRBV5-1 with TRBJ1-3; D may be TRBD1 (6 bases). CDR1 is SGHRS, CDR2 YFSETQ, per germline. This CDR3 region has 14 residues. V was pared by 2 bases and J by 8 bases, with 14 bases between. The CDR3 region has the DNA TGCGCCAGCAGCTTCAGGGGTTCCAGGGACACCATATATTTT. This gives the protein CASSFRGSRDTIYF.

The rearrangement joins TRBV6-2 or TRBV6-3 to TRBJ2-1, with TRBD2 identical over 8 bases. The CDR3 runs to 16 residues. From germline, CDR1 is MNHEY and CDR2 SVGEGT. V dropped 6 bases and J dropped 3; count of bases not matched to a gene: 10. CDR3 sequence: CASSDAAGVGYNEQFF. The DNA of the CDR3 is TGTGCCAGCAGCGACGCAGCGGGAGTGGGCTACAATGAGCAGTTCTTC.

CDR3: CASSYSSWGDTEAFF. As DNA, the CDR3 is TGTGCCAGCAGTTACTCGAGTTGGGGGGACACTGAAGCTTTCTTT. This sequence joins TRBV6-5 and TRBJ1-1; D perhaps matches TRBD1 (5 bases). V was shortened by 0 bases and J by 3 bases, with 11 bases between the two germline ends. Per germline, CDR1 MNHEY and CDR2 SVGAGI. The CDR3 has 15 amino acids.

The V and J genes are TRBV7-9 and TRBJ1-2; 10 bases align to TRBD1. The germline V gene encodes CDR1 SEHNR and CDR2 FQNEAQ (reference sequence). This CDR3 contains 14 residues. Germline trimming cut 4 bases from V and 7 bases from J; bases unmatched to any gene: 6. This CDR3 reads CASSSTGGVVGYTF. In nucleotides, the CDR3 is TGTGCCAGCAGCTCGACAGGGGGCGTAGTTGGCTACACCTTC.

The rearrangement joins TRBV7-2 to TRBJ1-1; D gene ambiguous. Germline V lookup: CDR1 SGHTA, CDR2 FQGNSA. The CDR3 runs to 16 residues. Trimming took 0 bases from V and 4 from J, leaving 15 bases between them. As DNA, the CDR3 is TGTGCCAGCAGCTTAGCGCTTACCGAGGTTTTCACTGAAGCTTTCTTT. Its translation is CASSLALTEVFTEAFF.

This clone was found once. The CDR3 region is CASSQSGTGGSEQYF. Here the CDR3 DNA reads TGCGCCAGCAGCCAGTCGGGGACAGGGGGGTCCGAGCAGTACTTC. The rearrangement uses TRBV4-1 and TRBJ2-7; 11 bases are a match to TRBD1. The CDR3 consists of 15 residues. Germline CDR1 and CDR2: MGHRA and YSYEKL. The junction had 7 bases not matched to a gene; V was cut back by 3 bases and J by 6 bases.

V and J are TRBV29-1 and TRBJ2-2, with 7 bases fitting TRBD1. The CDR3 runs to 12 residues. After removal of 5 bases from V and 13 bases from J, the junction contained 10 bases not matched to a gene. CDR1 SQVTM and CDR2 ANQGSEA come from the germline V gene. CDR3 in amino acids: CSVFGGQSGLFF. CDR3 coding DNA: TGCAGCGTTTTTGGGGGACAGAGCGGGCTGTTTTTT.

The chain has TRBV28 and TRBJ1-4; no definite D call. The CDR3 extends over 17 amino acids. Deletions cut 5 bases from V and 3 bases from J, with 19 bases between. The germline CDR1 and CDR2 sequences are MDHEN and SYDVKM. The CDR3 coding sequence is TGTGCCAGCAGTCATATCCCCATGCGATCTGCTAATGAAAAACTGTTTTTT. It yields the protein CASSHIPMRSANEKLFF.

The rearrangement joins TRBV4-3 to TRBJ2-3, with D possibly matching TRBD2 (6 bases). The germline CDR1 and CDR2 sequences are LGHNA and YSLEER. V lost 1 base to trimming and J lost 2 bases, with 16 bases between them. The CDR3 loop spans 17 amino acids. CDR3 nucleotides: TGCGCCAGCAGCCAAGCGTGGCGGGGCCTGGACACAGATACGCAGTATTTT. Translated: CASSQAWRGLDTDTQYF.

This chain uses TRBV12-2 with TRBJ1-2; the table's D call TRBD1 went unverified against the DNA. TRBV12-2 is annotated as a pseudogene. The CDR3 runs 14 residues. CDR3 DNA: TGTGCAAGTCGCTTAGAGGGACAGATTAATGGCTACACCTTC. The encoded protein is CASRLEGQINGYTF.

The CDR3 reads CASSWAPGQAYEQYF. The DNA for the CDR3 is TGTGCCAGCAGCTGGGCCCCGGGACAGGCCTACGAGCAGTACTTC. The rearrangement uses TRBV7-2 and TRBJ2-7; 8 bases fit TRBD1. The CDR3 has 15 amino acids. The germline V gene encodes CDR1 SGHTA and CDR2 FQGNSA. The trim removed 4 bases at V and 2 bases at J, leaving 7 bases unmatched.